These T cell receptor beta chains were read from a single sample in a study of T cell repertoires in cytomegalovirus infection. In TCRdb, the reads were re-called with MiXCR into one record per CDR3 protein. Found here are hundreds of thousands of distinct CDR3 sequences, around 24% of them singletons; the top ten hold approximately 8%. Sequencing was done on a sample of CD8+ T cells from PBMCs. Source of these receptors: a human donor in good health (CMV status not recorded). Some clones in this sample may be carry-over from other donors' samples. The CDR3 runs from the conserved cysteine through the conserved F or W. The D gene is left open where the match is weak. Size values are once, few and many counts, or a class for expanded clones, and some rows have none.

DNA: TGTGCCAGTAGTCTAACTGGAGTAAGGACAGATACGCAGTATTTT; CDR3: CASSLTGVRTDTQYF; J: TRBJ2-3; V: TRBV19; D: -; size: -
DNA: TGTGCCAGCAGCCGCGGCGTAGCGGGGGGGAGAGATACGCAGTATTTT; CDR3: CASSRGVAGGRDTQYF; J: TRBJ2-3; V: TRBV28; D: TRBD2; size: many
DNA: TGTGCCAGCAGTTCGCCACCCTCTGCGGGGGGCACAGATACGCAGTATTTT; CDR3: CASSSPPSAGGTDTQYF; J: TRBJ2-3; V: TRBV6-2/TRBV6-3; D: TRBD2; size: -
DNA: TGTGCCAGCAGTTCTGGGGGGTTTTTAGAGACCCAGTACTTC; CDR3: CASSSGGFLETQYF; J: TRBJ2-5; V: TRBV28; D: -; size: -
DNA: TGTGCCAGCAGCACCCGACCGTCAGAGCCCCAGCATTTT; CDR3: CASSTRPSEPQHF; J: TRBJ1-5; V: TRBV7-4; D: -; size: -
DNA: TGTGCCAGCAGTTTATCCCGGTACCAAGAGACCCAGTACTTC; CDR3: CASSLSRYQETQYF; J: TRBJ2-5; V: TRBV27; D: -; size: many
DNA: TGTGCCATCAAGGTTTGGCGGGGACTTAACTACGAGCAGTACTTC; CDR3: CAIKVWRGLNYEQYF; J: TRBJ2-7; V: TRBV10-3; D: -; size: few
DNA: TGTGCCAGCAGCTTATACCAGGGGGTCCTCGAGCAGTACTTC; CDR3: CASSLYQGVLEQYF; J: TRBJ2-7; V: TRBV7-6; D: TRBD1; size: many
DNA: TGTGCCAGCAGTTGGGGCAGACTAAGCATTTATGGCTACACCTTC; CDR3: CASSWGRLSIYGYTF; J: TRBJ1-2; V: TRBV12-3/TRBV12-4; D: -; size: few
DNA: TGCAGTGCCCCGGGACAGGGCATCTTGGGGCCAGGGGATGAGCAGTTCTTC; CDR3: CSAPGQGILGPGDEQFF; J: TRBJ2-1; V: TRBV20-1; D: TRBD1; size: -
DNA: TGTGCCAGCACCAGAGGGACAGGGGCCTACAATGAGCAGTTCTTC; CDR3: CASTRGTGAYNEQFF; J: TRBJ2-1; V: TRBV7-4; D: TRBD1; size: few
DNA: TGTGCCAGCGGCGGGACTCCCTTTACCTTC; CDR3: CASGGTPFTF; J: TRBJ1-2; V: TRBV2; D: -; size: few
DNA: TGTGCCAGCAGTTTTTTCTTGAGGCAGGAGGATGAAAAACTGTTTTTT; CDR3: CASSFFLRQEDEKLFF; J: TRBJ1-4; V: TRBV28; D: -; size: many
DNA: TGCAGTGCACTTTCGAACCTTAACTATGGCTACACCTTC; CDR3: CSALSNLNYGYTF; J: TRBJ1-2; V: TRBV20-1; D: -; size: few
DNA: TGCGCCAGCAGCCAAGATGGAGAACCCAATGAGCAGTTCTTC; CDR3: CASSQDGEPNEQFF; J: TRBJ2-1; V: TRBV4-1; D: -; size: few
DNA: TGTGCCAGCAGCTTGAAAGCCATAAACATTCAGTACTTC; CDR3: CASSLKAINIQYF; J: TRBJ2-4; V: TRBV7-8; D: -; size: many
DNA: TGTGCCAGCAGTTTATATGCCGGTAAATTTAGGTACATTCAGTACTTC; CDR3: CASSLYAGKFRYIQYF; J: TRBJ2-4; V: TRBV28; D: -; size: few
DNA: TGTGCCAGCAGCTCGGTGACTAGCGGGGGCCCAGAACAAGCGACCCAGTACTTC; CDR3: CASSSVTSGGPEQATQYF; J: TRBJ2-5; V: TRBV13; D: TRBD2; size: -
DNA: TGTGCCAGCAGCTTAGGGCGGGGACCCAGAGATACGCAGTATTTT; CDR3: CASSLGRGPRDTQYF; J: TRBJ2-3; V: TRBV7-9; D: -; size: -
DNA: TGTGCCAGCAGGATGGTAGACACCTCTGGAAACACCATATATTTT; CDR3: CASRMVDTSGNTIYF; J: TRBJ1-3; V: TRBV7-9; D: -; size: few
DNA: TGTGCCAGCAGCGGAGGGACTAGCGGGGGGAATGAGCAGTTCTTC; CDR3: CASSGGTSGGNEQFF; J: TRBJ2-1; V: TRBV7-9; D: TRBD2; size: many
DNA: TGTGCCAGCAGCTTCAAATTGTCTACCTCCGATAGCGAGCAGTACTTC; CDR3: CASSFKLSTSDSEQYF; J: TRBJ2-7; V: TRBV5-5; D: -; size: -
DNA: TGTGCCAGCAGTTTCTCAGGGTATGGGACCCCTACAACCTACAATGAGCAGTTCTTC; CDR3: CASSFSGYGTPTTYNEQFF; J: TRBJ2-1; V: TRBV28; D: -; size: -
DNA: TGTGCCAGCAGCTTAGAGGCATACCGCACAGATACGCAGTATTTT; CDR3: CASSLEAYRTDTQYF; J: TRBJ2-3; V: TRBV7-6; D: -; size: many
DNA: TGCAGCGTTGAAGACCCCCGGGGGGGCTCTTATCATGAGCAGTTCTTC; CDR3: CSVEDPRGGSYHEQFF; J: TRBJ2-1; V: TRBV29-1; D: TRBD2; size: -
DNA: TGTGCCAGCAGTCAGCTCTTGACAGGGAGTCCTGAAGCTTTCTTT; CDR3: CASSQLLTGSPEAFF; J: TRBJ1-1; V: TRBV3-1; D: TRBD1; size: -
DNA: TGTGCCAGCAGCCAAGCCAGGTACTATGGCTACACCTTC; CDR3: CASSQARYYGYTF; J: TRBJ1-2; V: TRBV14; D: -; size: few
DNA: TGTGCCAGCAGCCTGACTAGCGGGGGGGCCGTAAATGAGCAGTTCTTC; CDR3: CASSLTSGGAVNEQFF; J: TRBJ2-1; V: TRBV7-9; D: TRBD2; size: few
DNA: TGTGCCACCGAATATGGGGAGACCCAGTACTTC; CDR3: CATEYGETQYF; J: TRBJ2-5; V: TRBV24-1; D: -; size: -
DNA: TGTGCCAGCCAAAGTGGGGGGGGCTACAATGAGCAGTTCTTC; CDR3: CASQSGGGYNEQFF; J: TRBJ2-1; V: TRBV19; D: TRBD2; size: once
DNA: TGTGCCAGCGGAGCGGGGGGGCCCTACAATGAGCAGTTCTTC; CDR3: CASGAGGPYNEQFF; J: TRBJ2-1; V: TRBV6-5; D: TRBD2; size: -
DNA: TGTGCCAGCAGTACGGACAGGGAGGGATATAGCAATCAGCCCCAGCATTTT; CDR3: CASSTDREGYSNQPQHF; J: TRBJ1-5; V: TRBV6-2/TRBV6-3; D: TRBD1; size: few
DNA: TGTGCCAGCAGTGACGACAGGGCAGCGAACACCGGGGAGCTGTTTTTT; CDR3: CASSDDRAANTGELFF; J: TRBJ2-2; V: TRBV2; D: TRBD1; size: once
DNA: TGTGCCACGAGCCGGGGGGGGGGCTACAATGAGCAGTTCTTC; CDR3: CATSRGGGYNEQFF; J: TRBJ2-1; V: TRBV15; D: TRBD2; size: -